The subject of this entry is one T cell receptor (beta chain). A read error may produce the germline difference seen at one junction end. Germline V gene sequence: CDR1 SEHNR, CDR2 FQNEAQ (reference sequence). This CDR3 spans 16 amino acids. This record belongs to a study of cytomegalovirus exposure and HLA in healthy donors. The PCR was carried out with 60 Vbeta primers and 13 Jbeta primers. Sequencing was performed with immunoSEQ multiplex PCR; in TCRdb, only in-frame clones are kept and a portion is missing. The table lists around 140,000 clones, under 90% of them singletons. The sequenced sample was PBMCs. The TCR originated in a male donor in good health and CMV-seronegative. This chain links TRBV7-9 with TRBJ2-3; 8 nucleotides match TRBD1. Written as DNA, the CDR3 is TGTTCCAGCAGCAACCCCTACAGACAGGGGAGAGATACGCAGTATTTT. Its translation is CSSSNPYRQGRDTQYF.